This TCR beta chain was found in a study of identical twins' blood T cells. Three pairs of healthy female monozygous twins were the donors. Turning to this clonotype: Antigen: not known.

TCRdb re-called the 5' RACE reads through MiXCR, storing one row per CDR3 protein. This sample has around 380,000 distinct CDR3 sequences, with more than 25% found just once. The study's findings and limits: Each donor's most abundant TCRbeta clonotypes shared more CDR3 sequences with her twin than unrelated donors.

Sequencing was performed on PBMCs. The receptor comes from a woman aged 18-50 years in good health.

The CDR3 protein is CASSLRQGLGEKLFF. The CDR3 DNA reads as TGTGCCAGCAGCTTAAGACAGGGCCTTGGGGAAAAACTGTTTTTT. The chain employs TRBV21-1 and TRBJ1-4; whether TRBD1, the table's D call, matches the DNA was not checked. TRBV21-1 is deemed a pseudogene. The CDR3 contains 15 residues.